This T cell receptor beta chain was obtained from a study of OX40 agonist ivuxolimab in advanced cancers. The overall study: Aged roughly 23 to 80 with a mean of around 60 years, they were roughly 83% male.

CDR1 SQVTM and CDR2 ANQGSEA come from the germline V gene. V was trimmed by 6 bases and J by 3 bases, leaving 9 bases between them. The CDR3 totals 12 residues. Assay used: immunoSEQ multiplex PCR; TCRdb lists only in-frame clones, some missing. Of 57,000 or so clones detected, 65% to 90% appear once; the ten largest clones hold 0.88%. The source was CD4+ or CD8+ T cells sorted from blood, collected in a trial of the OX40 agonist ivuxolimab. J is TRBJ1-3 and V is TRBV29-1; no firm D call. The source is an adult with an advanced solid tumor such as melanoma, head and neck, liver or kidney cancer. The CDR3 sequence is CSVTSFGNTIYF. The CDR3 DNA reads TGCAGCGTGACAAGCTTTGGAAACACCATATATTTT.